The rows below give T cell receptor beta chains drawn from one sample of a study of T-cell reconstitution after alpha-beta-depleted transplantation in children. In TCRdb, the PCR reads were re-called with MiXCR into one record per CDR3 protein. The table has about 540,000 distinct CDR3 sequences, around 20% seen once; the top ten hold 2.5% to 3.5%. Source: PBMCs from the stem cell graft donor, taken from the stem cell graft. These receptor sequences come from a human donor who donated a stem cell graft to a child with acute lymphoblastic leukemia. CDR3s include the opening cysteine and the closing phenylalanine or tryptophan. Each record gives: CDR3 protein, CDR3 DNA, CDR3 length, clone size, D gene, V gene, J gene. The D gene is left open where the match is weak. Rows may omit the clone size; those that give it use once, few, many or a size class.

CDR3: CASSELRNNYGYTF
DNA: TGTGCCAGCTCAGAACTCAGGAATAACTATGGCTACACCTTC
length: 14
size: NA
D: NA
V: TRBV18
J: TRBJ1-2

CDR3: CASSGASNEQFF
DNA: TGTGCCAGCAGTGGGGCCTCAAATGAGCAGTTCTTC
length: 12
size: NA
D: NA
V: TRBV2
J: TRBJ2-1

CDR3: CASSGEAGELFF
DNA: TGTGCCAGCAGCGGGGAGGCCGGGGAGCTGTTTTTT
length: 12
size: NA
D: NA
V: TRBV6-1
J: TRBJ2-2

CDR3: CACSTTAGLAGTNTGELFF
DNA: TGTGCCTGCAGTACGACCGCGGGACTAGCGGGAACGAACACCGGGGAGCTGTTTTTT
length: 19
size: NA
D: TRBD2
V: TRBV3-1
J: TRBJ2-2

CDR3: CASRSSGSNYEQYF
DNA: TGTGCCAGCAGATCCAGCGGGAGCAACTACGAGCAGTACTTC
length: 14
size: NA
D: TRBD2
V: TRBV12-3/TRBV12-4
J: TRBJ2-7

CDR3: CAISERGGSVPYNEQFF
DNA: TGTGCCATCAGTGAGCGAGGGGGCTCCGTCCCCTACAATGAGCAGTTCTTC
length: 17
size: NA
D: TRBD1
V: TRBV10-3
J: TRBJ2-1

CDR3: CASSKNRGVIGNEQFF
DNA: TGTGCCAGCAGCAAAAACAGGGGGGTCATAGGGAATGAGCAGTTCTTC
length: 16
size: many
D: TRBD1
V: TRBV3-1
J: TRBJ2-1

CDR3: CASSETGKAYEQYF
DNA: TGTGCCAGCAGTGAAACCGGAAAAGCTTACGAGCAGTACTTC
length: 14
size: few
D: NA
V: TRBV25-1
J: TRBJ2-7

CDR3: CATSDSPQWLFF
DNA: TGTGCCACCAGTGATTCACCCCAATGGCTGTTTTTT
length: 12
size: NA
D: NA
V: TRBV24-1
J: TRBJ2-2

CDR3: CASSLGKNYNSPLHF
DNA: TGTGCCAGCAGTTTAGGGAAGAACTATAATTCACCCCTCCACTTT
length: 15
size: NA
D: NA
V: TRBV12-3/TRBV12-4
J: TRBJ1-6

CDR3: CASSPRGTGSYEQYF
DNA: TGTGCCAGCAGCCCCCGCGGGACAGGCAGCTACGAGCAGTACTTC
length: 15
size: many
D: TRBD1
V: TRBV7-9
J: TRBJ2-7

CDR3: CASSLGLATDTQYF
DNA: TGTGCCAGCAGTCTGGGGCTAGCCACAGATACGCAGTATTTT
length: 14
size: few
D: NA
V: TRBV27
J: TRBJ2-3

CDR3: CASSGGSYNQPQHF
DNA: TGTGCCAGCAGCGGGGGGAGTTACAATCAGCCCCAGCATTTT
length: 14
size: NA
D: NA
V: TRBV6-1
J: TRBJ1-5

CDR3: CASRRQLSYEQYF
DNA: TGTGCCAGCAGACGACAGTTATCCTACGAGCAGTACTTC
length: 13
size: NA
D: NA
V: TRBV6-1
J: TRBJ2-7

CDR3: CASSPIPGPGDEQYF
DNA: TGCGCCAGCAGCCCGATACCGGGACCAGGGGACGAGCAGTACTTC
length: 15
size: NA
D: NA
V: TRBV4-1
J: TRBJ2-7

CDR3: CASSVGGTGAYGYTF
DNA: TGTGCCAGCAGCGTTGGCGGGACCGGTGCCTATGGCTACACCTTC
length: 15
size: NA
D: NA
V: TRBV14
J: TRBJ1-2

CDR3: CASSPGQLYYGYTF
DNA: TGTGCCAGCAGTCCGGGACAGCTGTACTATGGCTACACCTTC
length: 14
size: NA
D: TRBD1
V: TRBV6-1
J: TRBJ1-2

CDR3: CASSSHRTANYGYTF
DNA: TGTGCCAGCAGCTCTCATAGGACAGCTAACTATGGCTACACCTTC
length: 15
size: few
D: NA
V: TRBV7-8
J: TRBJ1-2

CDR3: CATRAGRNYGYTF
DNA: TGCGCCACCCGGGCTGGCCGTAACTATGGCTACACCTTC
length: 13
size: NA
D: NA
V: TRBV5-1
J: TRBJ1-2

CDR3: CASSYVGGGLAYF
DNA: TGTGCCAGCAGTTACGTGGGGGGGGGACTGGCATACTTC
length: 13
size: NA
D: TRBD2
V: TRBV6-5
J: TRBJ2-7

CDR3: CASSVGTGNEKLFF
DNA: TGTGCCAGCAGCGTAGGGACAGGGAACGAAAAACTGTTTTTT
length: 14
size: NA
D: TRBD1
V: TRBV9
J: TRBJ1-4

CDR3: CSVEESRLAGGYEQYF
DNA: TGCAGCGTTGAAGAAAGTAGGCTAGCGGGAGGCTACGAGCAGTACTTC
length: 16
size: few
D: TRBD2
V: TRBV29-1
J: TRBJ2-7

CDR3: CASSHYIPPPQETQYF
DNA: TGTGCCAGCAGCCACTACATTCCCCCCCCACAAGAGACCCAGTACTTC
length: 16
size: few
D: NA
V: TRBV12-3/TRBV12-4
J: TRBJ2-5

CDR3: CASSPMRAYEQYF
DNA: TGTGCCAGCAGCCCCATGCGGGCCTACGAGCAGTACTTC
length: 13
size: once
D: NA
V: TRBV3-1
J: TRBJ2-7

CDR3: CASSDVNPVFGNYGYTF
DNA: TGTGCCAGCAGTGATGTAAACCCGGTTTTCGGGAACTATGGCTACACCTTC
length: 17
size: once
D: NA
V: TRBV6-1
J: TRBJ1-2

CDR3: CASSSGLDPGELFF
DNA: TGTGCCAGCAGTTCAGGTCTCGACCCCGGGGAGCTGTTTTTT
length: 14
size: NA
D: NA
V: TRBV27
J: TRBJ2-2

CDR3: CASSAARALGEQFF
DNA: TGTGCCAGCAGTGCGGCGAGGGCCCTGGGTGAGCAGTTCTTC
length: 14
size: NA
D: NA
V: TRBV6-1
J: TRBJ2-1

CDR3: CAPSFRTAAHHGYTF
DNA: TGTGCCCCGTCTTTTCGGACAGCCGCCCATCATGGCTACACCTTC
length: 15
size: NA
D: NA
V: TRBV24-1
J: TRBJ1-2

CDR3: CASSLSRGNTGELFF
DNA: TGTGCCAGCAGCTTATCCAGGGGGAACACCGGGGAGCTGTTTTTT
length: 15
size: few
D: NA
V: TRBV7-2
J: TRBJ2-2

CDR3: CASSGPGLAGWNIQYF
DNA: TGTGCCAGCAGTGGACCGGGACTAGCGGGGTGGAACATTCAGTACTTC
length: 16
size: few
D: TRBD2
V: TRBV12-3/TRBV12-4
J: TRBJ2-4

CDR3: CASSLDGNNEKLFF
DNA: TGTGCCAGCAGCTTGGACGGCAATAATGAAAAACTGTTTTTT
length: 14
size: NA
D: NA
V: TRBV7-9
J: TRBJ1-4

CDR3: CASSWAGTGFLFQETQYF
DNA: TGCGCCAGCAGCTGGGCCGGGACAGGGTTTTTGTTTCAAGAGACCCAGTACTTC
length: 18
size: few
D: TRBD1
V: TRBV5-1
J: TRBJ2-5

CDR3: CASSSIAGLDQFF
DNA: TGCGCCAGCAGCTCAATAGCGGGACTCGACCAGTTCTTC
length: 13
size: few
D: TRBD2
V: TRBV5-1
J: TRBJ2-1

CDR3: CASSGGSPYEQYF
DNA: TGTGCCAGCTCAGGGGGAAGTCCCTACGAGCAGTACTTC
length: 13
size: NA
D: TRBD1
V: TRBV27
J: TRBJ2-7

CDR3: CASSWGQGGNQPQHF
DNA: TGCGCCAGCAGCTGGGGACAGGGCGGCAATCAGCCCCAGCATTTT
length: 15
size: few
D: TRBD1
V: TRBV5-1
J: TRBJ1-5

CDR3: CASSPPNGPSYNEQFF
DNA: TGTGCCAGCAGCCCCCCTAACGGGCCGTCCTACAATGAGCAGTTCTTC
length: 16
size: few
D: NA
V: TRBV9
J: TRBJ2-1

CDR3: CASSRIGNTIYF
DNA: TGTGCCAGCAGTCGGATTGGAAACACCATATATTTT
length: 12
size: NA
D: NA
V: TRBV12-3/TRBV12-4
J: TRBJ1-3

CDR3: CASSFDRVVRGYTF
DNA: TGCGCCAGCAGCTTCGACAGGGTCGTGAGGGGCTACACCTTC
length: 14
size: NA
D: TRBD1
V: TRBV5-1
J: TRBJ1-2